These 24 T cell receptor beta chains were sequenced from one sample in a study of cytomegalovirus exposure and HLA in healthy donors. Some clones are missing from TCRdb's copy, which holds only in-frame ones; the method was immunoSEQ multiplex PCR. The sample gives fewer than 250,000 clones, 75% to 90% of which show up once; around 5.6% is in the top ten. Sequenced sample: PBMCs. These receptors all stem from a woman aged 18-30 years in good health and CMV-seronegative.

The chain is built from TRBV9 and TRBJ2-3; maybe TRBD2 (5 bases). Germline V CDR1 and CDR2: SGDLS, YYNGEE. The CDR3 is 15 amino acids. Trimming stripped 0 bases from V and 6 bases from J, with 14 bases between. CDR3 nucleotides: TGTGCCAGCAGCGTAGAGGGTCAGGAGGCTGATACGCAGTATTTT. Its protein is CASSVEGQEADTQYF.

The rearrangement uses TRBV19 and TRBJ1-1; weak D call: TRBD1 (5 bases). The CDR3 runs to 14 residues. The germline V gene has CDR1 LNHDA and CDR2 SQIVND (reference sequence). Trimming removed 4 bases from V and 4 bases from J, with 13 bases in between. In DNA, the CDR3 is TGTGCCAGTAGTACGGTCAGGGATGCCACTGAAGCTTTCTTT. Amino acids: CASSTVRDATEAFF.

The rearrangement links TRBV7-9 to TRBJ2-3; D not certain. The CDR3 has 11 residues. Germline V lookup: CDR1 SEHNR, CDR2 FQNEAQ (reference sequence). The V end was cut by 2 bases, the J end by 5 bases, with 2 bases between. The CDR3 spells CASSLQDTQYF. The DNA of the CDR3 is TGTGCCAGCAGCTTACAAGATACGCAGTATTTT.

The gene calls are TRBV2 and TRBJ1-1; 7 bases match TRBD1. Germline loops: CDR1 SNHLY, CDR2 FYNNEI. V lost 8 bases and J lost 10; bases outside the gene matches: 13. This CDR3 comprises 13 residues. As DNA, the CDR3 is TGTGCCAGCGGAAGACAGGGCCCGGTAGGAGCTTTCTTT. This encodes CASGRQGPVGAFF.

The J gene is TRBJ2-6, the V gene TRBV2; tentative D call: TRBD1 (6 bases). Trimming pared 5 bases from V and 0 bases from J, leaving 20 bases between. CDR1 and CDR2 (germline): SNHLY, FYNNEI. The CDR3 is made up of 19 amino acids. The CDR3 DNA reads as TGTGCCAGCAGTTTTCGACCGGGACAAAGAGTCTCTGGGGCCAACGTCCTGACTTTC. Its protein is CASSFRPGQRVSGANVLTF. The entire variable domain, with the rest obtained from reference TRBV2 and TRBJ2-6, is as follows: EPEVTQTPSHQVTQMGQEVILRCVPISNHLYFYWYRQILGQKVEFLVSFYNNEISEKSEIFDDQFSVERPDGSNFTLKIRSTKLEDSAMYFCASSFRPGQRVSGANVLTFGAGSRLTVL.

This rearrangement joins TRBV2 to TRBJ2-7; TRBD1 agrees at 8 bases. The germline V gene encodes CDR1 SNHLY and CDR2 FYNNEI. V was pared by 7 bases and J by 3 bases, with 14 bases of the junction left unmatched. CDR3 size: 16 residues. In DNA form, the CDR3 reads TGTGCCAGCACCCTGCCCTGGGGGGACAGGATCTACGAGCAGTACTTC. Amino acids: CASTLPWGDRIYEQYF.

The chain has TRBV18 and TRBJ2-5, with 7 bases that match TRBD1. The CDR3 extends over 13 amino acids. The germline gives CDR1 KGHSH, CDR2 LQKENI. The ends lost 7 bases at V and 3 bases at J; junction bases unmatched: 5. CDR3 loop: CASLTGTEETQYF. In nucleotides, the CDR3 is TGTGCCAGCTTAACAGGGACAGAAGAGACCCAGTACTTC.

CDR3 in amino acids: CASSSPFFREFF. The CDR3 DNA sequence: TGTGCCAGCAGCTCCCCATTTTTTAGGGAGTTCTTC. The V and J genes are TRBV27 and TRBJ2-1; D is undetermined. The CDR3 covers 12 residues. Germline values: CDR1 MNHEY, CDR2 SMNVEV (reference sequence). V gave up 6 bases and J gave up 14 bases, with 17 bases separating them.

V usage is TRBV2 and J usage is TRBJ1-1; 10 bases are a match to TRBD1. The CDR3 spans 15 residues. The germline V gene has CDR1 SNHLY and CDR2 FYNNEI. The V segment lost 8 bases and the J segment 4 bases; nucleotides outside the gene matches: 10. Here the CDR3 DNA reads TGTGCCAGCCAAGGGACAGGGGTCGGGACCACTGAAGCTTTCTTT. It specifies CASQGTGVGTTEAFF.

This clone was picked up one time. V is TRBV28 and J is TRBJ1-3, with 9 bases fitting TRBD1. V was clipped by 3 bases and J by 6 bases; unmatched bases: 9. This CDR3 spans 16 amino acids. Germline CDR1 reads MDHEN; CDR2 reads SYDVKM. The CDR3 DNA is TGTGCCAGCAGTTTGTCCTCCCGGGACAGGGCAAACACCATATATTTT. Its translation is CASSLSSRDRANTIYF.

The rearrangement links TRBV25-1 to TRBJ2-2; D is possibly TRBD2 (5 bases). CDR3 length: 16 residues. V gave up 4 bases and J gave up 7 bases, with 19 bases separating them. Germline V gives CDR1 MGHDK, CDR2 SYGVNS. CDR3 protein: CASSARAPEAYGELFF. For the CDR3, the DNA is TGTGCCAGCAGTGCTCGGGCCCCGGAGGCGTACGGGGAGCTGTTTTTT.

This clone was observed a single time. The V and J genes are TRBV30 and TRBJ1-5; D gene unclear. The CDR3 runs to 12 residues. CDR1 and CDR2 (germline): GTSNPN, SVGIG (reference sequence). Trimming shortened V by 0 bases and J by 6 bases, and 6 bases separated the two germline ends. CDR3 loop: CAWSVSGQPQHF. In DNA, the CDR3 is TGTGCCTGGAGTGTTTCGGGTCAGCCCCAGCATTTT.

The chain employs TRBV27 and TRBJ2-4, with TRBD1 identical over 8 bases. The ends lost 6 bases at V and 1 base at J; junction bases unmatched: 8. The CDR3 is made up of 16 amino acids. The germline V gene encodes CDR1 MNHEY and CDR2 SMNVEV (reference sequence). CDR3 sequence reads: CASRPARGPAKNIQYF. Written as DNA, the CDR3 is TGTGCCAGCAGGCCCGCCAGGGGGCCCGCCAAAAACATTCAGTACTTC.

This chain uses TRBV5-1 with TRBJ1-3; D is possibly TRBD1 (6 bases). V was cut by 5 bases and J by 2 bases, with 14 bases left in between. This CDR3 region has 15 residues. Germline lookup yields CDR1 SGHRS and CDR2 YFSETQ. CDR3 sequence: CASSSRGDPGNTIYF. The CDR3 DNA follows: TGCGCCAGCAGTTCTAGGGGGGATCCTGGAAACACCATATATTTT.

This chain uses TRBV4-1 with TRBJ2-6; possibly TRBD2 for D (5 bases). Per the germline V gene, CDR1 is MGHRA and CDR2 is YSYEKL. The CDR3 length is 19 residues. V was trimmed by 1 base and J by 0 bases, leaving 16 bases between them. The CDR3 reads CASSQVGRTSSSGANVLTF. For the CDR3, the DNA is TGCGCCAGCAGCCAAGTAGGCAGGACTTCAAGCTCTGGGGCCAACGTCCTGACTTTC.

V and J are TRBV19 and TRBJ1-1, with 8 bases aligning to TRBD1. Germline V gene sequence: CDR1 LNHDA, CDR2 SQIVND (reference sequence). V lost 7 bases to trimming and J lost 5 bases; unmatched junction nucleotides: 12. CDR3 size: 15 residues. CDR3 nucleotide sequence: TGTGCCAGTATCGACCCAGGGGGCTCTGGTACTGAAGCTTTCTTT. Protein sequence: CASIDPGGSGTEAFF.

The genes are TRBV27 and TRBJ2-3; 8 bases align to TRBD2. Germline V lookup: CDR1 MNHEY, CDR2 SMNVEV (reference sequence). V shed 5 bases, J shed 5 bases, and the junction held 9 bases outside the gene matches. CDR3 length: 15 amino acids. DNA of the CDR3: TGTGCCAGCAGTCCTCTAGGCGGGGGGAAAGATACGCAGTATTTT. It yields the protein CASSPLGGGKDTQYF.

The chain couples TRBV19 to TRBJ1-3; 7 positions match TRBD1. The V and J ends lost 5 bases and 1 base, in that order; junction bases with no gene match: 11. From germline, CDR1 is LNHDA and CDR2 SQIVND (reference sequence). The length of the CDR3 is 17 residues. Written as DNA, the CDR3 is TGTGCCAGTAGTGCCCCCGCGGGACAGTCGTCTGGAAACACCATATATTTT. Translating gives CASSAPAGQSSGNTIYF. The variable domain in full, completed from reference TRBV19 and TRBJ1-3, reads DGGITQSPKYLFRKEGQNVTLSCEQNLNHDAMYWYRQDPGQGLRLIYYSQIVNDFQKGDIAEGYSVSREKKESFPLTVTSAQKNPTAFYLCASSAPAGQSSGNTIYFGEGSWLTVV.

CDR3 sequence: CASGGQGYNYGYTF. The CDR3 coding sequence is TGTGCCAGCGGCGGACAGGGTTACAACTATGGCTACACCTTC. The chain joins TRBV6-5 to TRBJ1-2, with 8 positions matching TRBD1. The CDR3 is 14 amino acids. Per the germline V gene, CDR1 is MNHEY and CDR2 is SVGAGI. The V segment lost 8 bases and the J segment 2 bases; nucleotides outside the gene matches: 7.

The CDR3 spells CASSYLAGTSYNEQFF. The CDR3 region has the DNA TGTGCCAGCAGTTATCTCGCGGGTACCTCCTACAATGAGCAGTTCTTC. The V gene is TRBV6-5, the J gene TRBJ2-1; the D gene is possibly TRBD2 (5 bases). The germline V gene encodes CDR1 MNHEY and CDR2 SVGAGI. This CDR3 comprises 16 residues. The V gene lost 3 bases and the J gene lost 0 bases, with 12 bases spanning the gap.

This chain links TRBV30 with TRBJ2-7; tentative D call: TRBD2 (5 bases). The germline V gene encodes CDR1 GTSNPN and CDR2 SVGIG (reference sequence). The V end was cut by 1 base, the J end by 2 bases, with 15 bases between. There are 15 residues in the CDR3. The CDR3 here is CAWSGPRTGPYEQYF. The CDR3 coding sequence is TGTGCCTGGAGTGGACCCCGGACTGGGCCCTACGAGCAGTACTTC.

This clone came up many times. The chain combines TRBV6-4 with TRBJ2-3, with a tentative D call TRBD2 (6 bases). Deletions cut 3 bases from V and 2 bases from J, with 12 bases between. There are 15 residues in the CDR3. The germline V gene encodes CDR1 MRHNA and CDR2 SNTAGT. CDR3 DNA: TGTGCCAGCAGTGAGGGACTGTCGCCCACAGATACGCAGTATTTT. Protein: CASSEGLSPTDTQYF.

V usage is TRBV6-1 and J usage is TRBJ1-2; TRBD1 aligns across 8 bases. The germline V gene encodes CDR1 MNHNS and CDR2 SASEGT. CDR3 length equals 15 residues. V was pared by 7 bases and J by 0 bases, with 7 bases of the junction left unmatched. CDR3 loop: CASTAGTGANYGYTF. The DNA of the CDR3 is TGTGCCAGCACCGCCGGGACAGGAGCTAACTATGGCTACACCTTC.

The chain has TRBV28 and TRBJ2-4, with a weak D call TRBD1 (5 bases). The V end was cut by 6 bases, the J end by 8 bases, with 11 bases between. CDR1 and CDR2 (germline): MDHEN, SYDVKM. The CDR3 sequence is 12 residues long. CDR3 nucleotides: TGTGCCAGCAGGTCAGGGTTGTACATTCAGTACTTC. As protein: CASRSGLYIQYF.